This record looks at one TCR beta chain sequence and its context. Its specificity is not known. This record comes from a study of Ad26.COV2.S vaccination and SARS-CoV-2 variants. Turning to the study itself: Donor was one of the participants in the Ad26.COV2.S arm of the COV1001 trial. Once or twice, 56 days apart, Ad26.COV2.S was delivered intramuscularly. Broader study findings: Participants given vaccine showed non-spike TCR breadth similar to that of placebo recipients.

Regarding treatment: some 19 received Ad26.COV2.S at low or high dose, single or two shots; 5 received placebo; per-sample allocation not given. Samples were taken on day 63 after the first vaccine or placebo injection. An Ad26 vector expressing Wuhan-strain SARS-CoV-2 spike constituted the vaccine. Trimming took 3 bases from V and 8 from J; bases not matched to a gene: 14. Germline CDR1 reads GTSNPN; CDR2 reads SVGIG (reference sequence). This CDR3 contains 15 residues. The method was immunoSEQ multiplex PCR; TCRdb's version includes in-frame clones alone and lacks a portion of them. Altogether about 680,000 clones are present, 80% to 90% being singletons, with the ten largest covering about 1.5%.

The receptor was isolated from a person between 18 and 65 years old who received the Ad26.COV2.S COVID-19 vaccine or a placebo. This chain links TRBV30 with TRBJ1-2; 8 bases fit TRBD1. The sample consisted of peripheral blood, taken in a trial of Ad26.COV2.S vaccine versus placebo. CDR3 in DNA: TGTGCCTGGAGGCCGGTTTTCAGGGGGCTTGGGGGCTACACCTTC. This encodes CAWRPVFRGLGGYTF. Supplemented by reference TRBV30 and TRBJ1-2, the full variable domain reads SQTIHQWPATLVQPVGSPLSLECTVEGTSNPNLYWYRQAAGRGLQLLFYSVGIGQISSEVPQNLSASRPQDRQFILSSKKLLLSDSGFYLCAWRPVFRGLGGYTFGSGTRLTVV.